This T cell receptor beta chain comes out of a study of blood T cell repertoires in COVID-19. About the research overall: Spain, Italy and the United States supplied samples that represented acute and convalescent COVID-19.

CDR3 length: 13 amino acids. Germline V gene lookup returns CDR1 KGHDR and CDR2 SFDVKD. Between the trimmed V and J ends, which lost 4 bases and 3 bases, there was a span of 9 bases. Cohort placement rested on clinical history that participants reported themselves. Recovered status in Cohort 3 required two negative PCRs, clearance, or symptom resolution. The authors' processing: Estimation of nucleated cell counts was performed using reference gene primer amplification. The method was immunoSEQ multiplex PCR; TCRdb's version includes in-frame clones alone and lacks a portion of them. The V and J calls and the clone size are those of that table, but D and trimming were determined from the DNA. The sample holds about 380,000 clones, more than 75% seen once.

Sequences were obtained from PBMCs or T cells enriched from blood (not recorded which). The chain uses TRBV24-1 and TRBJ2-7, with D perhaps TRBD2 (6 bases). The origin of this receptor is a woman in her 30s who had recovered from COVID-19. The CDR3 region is CATSDRDFYEQYF. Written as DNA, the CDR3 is TGTGCCACCAGTGACAGGGACTTCTACGAGCAGTACTTC.